These 32 T cell receptor beta chains came from one sample sequenced in a study of blood T cell repertoires in COVID-19. Only in-frame clones appear in the TCRdb table, and some are missing; sequencing was by immunoSEQ multiplex PCR. Of fewer than 400,000 clones in the sample, about nine tenths are singletons; the top ten hold 5.2%. Source material: PBMCs or T cells enriched from blood (not recorded which). The receptors come from a man aged 60 to 75 who had recovered from COVID-19.

The chain is built from TRBV15 and TRBJ1-4; TRBD1 is a possible D gene (6 bases). Germline assignment: CDR1 LNHNV and CDR2 YYDKDF (reference sequence). The CDR3 runs to 17 residues. The ends were cut back, 5 bases at V and 5 bases at J, with 21 bases in the middle. The CDR3 coding sequence is TGTGCCACCAGCCGCAAAACGGACAGTTGGGGGAATGAAAAACTGTTTTTT. The encoded protein is CATSRKTDSWGNEKLFF.

DNA of the CDR3: TGTGCCAGCAGCTTAGACGGGGAATCACGGGATACGCAGTATTTT. This gives the protein CASSLDGESRDTQYF. The chain couples TRBV11-3 to TRBJ2-3; possible D gene TRBD2, 5 bases. V lost 0 bases to trimming and J lost 6 bases, with 13 bases between them. From germline, CDR1 is SGHNT and CDR2 YENEEA. There are 15 residues in the CDR3.

The chain couples TRBV5-1 to TRBJ2-2; 9 nucleotides line up with TRBD2. Looked up from germline, CDR1 is SGHRS and CDR2 is YFSETQ. This CDR3 has 17 amino acids. The V segment lost 6 bases and the J segment 5 bases; nucleotides outside the gene matches: 14. CDR3 residues: CASTTRGSGSLTGELFF. Written as DNA, the CDR3 is TGCGCCAGCACTACCAGGGGTAGCGGGAGTCTGACCGGGGAGCTGTTTTTT.

This chain joins TRBV18 and TRBJ2-1, with a weak D call TRBD2 (6 bases). The V gene lost 2 bases and the J gene lost 9 bases, with 14 bases spanning the gap. The CDR3 is made up of 14 amino acids. The germline V gene has CDR1 KGHSH and CDR2 LQKENI. CDR3 protein: CASSPGREGGEQFF. In DNA, the CDR3 is TGTGCCAGCTCACCAGGGCGGGAAGGTGGTGAGCAGTTCTTC. The entire variable domain, with the rest obtained from reference TRBV18 and TRBJ2-1, is as follows: NAGVMQNPRHLVRRRGQEARLRCSPMKGHSHVYWYRQLPEEGLKFMVYLQKENIIDESGMPKERFSAEFPKEGPSILRIQQVVRGDSAAYFCASSPGREGGEQFFGPGTRLTVL.

As concerns this clone: Other DNA variants within this sample encode the same CDR3. The chain uses TRBV5-1 and TRBJ2-5; 7 bases are a match to TRBD1. The CDR3 covers 15 residues. The V gene end was trimmed by 0 bases and the J gene end by 2 bases; junction bases not matched to a gene: 4. The germline CDR1 and CDR2 sequences are SGHRS and YFSETQ. CDR3 residues: CASSLGDRDQETQYF. Here the CDR3 DNA reads TGCGCCAGCAGCTTGGGCGACAGGGATCAAGAGACCCAGTACTTC. Based on the CDR3 plus reference TRBV5-1 and TRBJ2-5, the full variable domain is KAGVTQTPRYLIKTRGQQVTLSCSPISGHRSVSWYQQTPGQGLQFLFEYFSETQRNKGNFPGRFSGRQFSNSRSEMNVSTLELGDSALYLCASSLGDRDQETQYFGPGTRLLVL.

J is TRBJ1-1 and V is TRBV5-1, with a weak D call TRBD1 (5 bases). V lost 3 bases, J lost 5 bases, and 17 bases lay in between. The CDR3 is 15 amino acids. Germline CDR1 reads SGHRS; CDR2 reads YFSETQ. The CDR3 nucleotides read TGCGCCAGCAGCTCAGGTGGGGGGGAGAATACTGAAGCTTTCTTT. It translates to CASSSGGGENTEAFF.

J is TRBJ2-1 and V is TRBV7-3; 9 bases line up with TRBD2. The ends lost 3 bases at V and 9 bases at J; junction bases unmatched: 0. The CDR3 consists of 12 residues. Per the germline V gene, CDR1 is SGHTA and CDR2 is FQGTGA. As DNA, the CDR3 is TGTGCCAGCAGCTTTAGCGGGAGTGAGCAGTTCTTC. The encoded protein is CASSFSGSEQFF.

This sequence joins TRBV28 and TRBJ1-2; possible D gene TRBD1, 6 bases. The ends were cut back, 6 bases at V and 6 bases at J, with 17 bases in the middle. The CDR3 length is 14 residues. From germline, CDR1 is MDHEN and CDR2 SYDVKM. The CDR3 DNA follows: TGTGCCAGCAGGACCCGCGAGGGGGAGAATGGCTACACCTTC. Amino acid sequence: CASRTREGENGYTF.

V and J are TRBV29-1 and TRBJ2-1; D not resolved. The length of the CDR3 is 14 residues. The germline V gene has CDR1 SQVTM and CDR2 ANQGSEA. V was trimmed by 1 base and J by 8 bases, leaving 15 bases between them. The CDR3 here is CSVEATTSYDEQFF. DNA of the CDR3: TGCAGCGTTGAAGCCACGACAAGTTACGATGAGCAGTTCTTC.

This clone has more than one count but fewer than ten. The CDR3 loop reads CASSLNQETQYF. DNA for the CDR3: TGTGCCAGCTCACTCAACCAAGAGACCCAGTACTTC. The V and J genes are TRBV18 and TRBJ2-5; D unresolved. The germline V gene encodes CDR1 KGHSH and CDR2 LQKENI. The CDR3 covers 12 residues. V dropped 4 bases and J dropped 0 bases, with 3 bases sitting between them.

The chain couples TRBV4-1 to TRBJ1-2, with TRBD1 as a possible D gene (6 bases). The germline V gene has CDR1 MGHRA and CDR2 YSYEKL. V shed 4 bases and J shed 5 bases, with 14 bases lying between them. This CDR3 is built from 14 residues. The CDR3 spells CASSPSTGNYGYTF. CDR3 bases: TGCGCCAGCAGCCCGAGCACAGGGAATTATGGCTACACCTTC.

The table lists this clone with a few counts. The chain links TRBV6-5 to TRBJ1-1; TRBD1 aligns across 7 bases. Losses at the gene ends were 5 bases for V and 0 bases for J; bases not matched to a gene: 6. Germline V gene data show CDR1 as MNHEY and CDR2 as SVGAGI. The CDR3 runs 15 residues. CDR3 in amino acids: CASSRDREMNTEAFF. The CDR3 nucleotides read TGTGCCAGCAGTCGAGACAGGGAAATGAACACTGAAGCTTTCTTT.

V is TRBV19 and J is TRBJ2-3; 7 bases map to TRBD1. Germline-derived CDR1 and CDR2 are LNHDA and SQIVND (reference sequence). The V segment lost 2 bases and the J segment 4 bases; nucleotides outside the gene matches: 0. This CDR3 is 13 amino acids long. Here the CDR3 reads CASSIQGADTQYF. Here the CDR3 DNA reads TGTGCCAGTAGTATACAGGGGGCAGATACGCAGTATTTT.

This chain connects TRBV20-1 to TRBJ1-1; the D is unclear. The CDR3 consists of 8 residues. Looked up from germline, CDR1 is DFQATT and CDR2 is SNEGSKA (reference sequence). The CDR3 DNA sequence: TGCACGGGAGGTGAAGCTTTCTTT. It translates to CTGGEAFF.

V usage is TRBV5-1 and J usage is TRBJ2-2; 16 positions match TRBD2. Germline assignment: CDR1 SGHRS and CDR2 YFSETQ. After removal of 0 bases from V and 5 bases from J, the junction contained 10 bases not matched to a gene. The CDR3 loop spans 20 amino acids. This CDR3 reads CASSLDQTGTSGRGTGELFF. Written as DNA, the CDR3 is TGCGCCAGCAGCTTGGACCAGACCGGGACTAGCGGGAGGGGGACCGGGGAGCTGTTTTTT. The full variable domain, in which reference TRBV5-1 and TRBJ2-2 provide the parts outside the CDR3, is KAGVTQTPRYLIKTRGQQVTLSCSPISGHRSVSWYQQTPGQGLQFLFEYFSETQRNKGNFPGRFSGRQFSNSRSEMNVSTLELGDSALYLCASSLDQTGTSGRGTGELFFGEGSRLTVL.

The CDR3 protein is CASTSGRFNEQFF. The CDR3 DNA sequence: TGTGCCAGCACCAGCGGGAGGTTTAATGAGCAGTTCTTC. The rearrangement uses TRBV7-9 and TRBJ2-1; 9 nucleotides line up with TRBD2. The CDR3 has 13 residues. Germline CDR1 reads SEHNR; CDR2 reads FQNEAQ (reference sequence). Trimming removed 7 bases from V and 7 bases from J; junction bases left unmatched: 5.

V gene TRBV29-1 combines with J gene TRBJ2-1; a possible D gene is TRBD1 (5 bases). Deletions cut 5 bases from V and 4 bases from J, with 9 bases between. CDR3 length: 12 amino acids. Germline loops: CDR1 SQVTM, CDR2 ANQGSEA. This chain's CDR3 is CSVTTEYNEQFF. The CDR3 DNA is TGCAGCGTTACGACAGAGTACAATGAGCAGTTCTTC.

The V call is TRBV10-1, the J call TRBJ1-2; no definite D call. CDR3 length: 14 amino acids. Deletions cut 7 bases from V and 5 bases from J, with 17 bases between. CDR1 is WNHNN, CDR2 SYGVQD, per germline (reference sequence). The CDR3 region has the DNA TGCGCCAGCACCCGAGTTCCGGACTCATATGGCTACACCTTC. This sequence encodes CASTRVPDSYGYTF.

This clone was seen a few times. The rearrangement links TRBV18 to TRBJ2-5; D uncertain. This CDR3 contains 15 residues. Germline CDR1 KGHSH, CDR2 LQKENI. V lost 0 bases and J lost 5, with 13 bases in between. The CDR3 DNA reads as TGTGCCAGCTCACCACCGAGCGCCGACGGGGAGACCCAGTACTTC. It yields the protein CASSPPSADGETQYF.

The chain is built from TRBV10-3 and TRBJ2-7, with TRBD1 matching 9 bases. This CDR3 has 14 residues. V gave up 4 bases and J gave up 6 bases; unmatched junction bases: 7. Germline V CDR1 and CDR2: ENHRY, SYGVKD. The CDR3 nucleotides read TGTGCCATCAGTGGGGGACAGGGATTCGCCGAGCAGTACTTC. It yields the protein CAISGGQGFAEQYF.

This clone showed up just once. The chain has TRBV5-4 and TRBJ1-4; D is possibly TRBD1 (5 bases). Trimming pared 0 bases from V and 0 bases from J, leaving 12 bases between. Germline V gives CDR1 SGHNT, CDR2 YYREEE (reference sequence). The CDR3 contains 17 residues. The CDR3 DNA is TGTGCCAGCAGCTTGGCCGCAGGGCCGACAACTAATGAAAAACTGTTTTTT. Translating gives CASSLAAGPTTNEKLFF.

This clone was counted a few times. This chain links TRBV7-6 with TRBJ2-1, with 14 bases that match TRBD2. Germline V CDR1 and CDR2: SGHVS, FNYEAQ. The CDR3 extends over 15 amino acids. With 4 bases clipped from V and 8 bases from J, the junction kept 4 bases outside the gene matches. The CDR3 nucleotides are TGTGCCAGCAGCTCAGGACTAGCGGGAGGAGATGAGCAGTTCTTC. Protein sequence: CASSSGLAGGDEQFF.

The chain links TRBV6-5 to TRBJ2-6, with D uncertain. The germline V and J ends were trimmed by 2 bases and 0 bases, with 8 bases remaining between them. The CDR3 runs 16 residues. Germline CDR1 and CDR2: MNHEY and SVGAGI. The CDR3 nucleotides read TGTGCCAGCAGTTACGTTAGTGGCTCTGGGGCCAACGTCCTGACTTTC. It yields the protein CASSYVSGSGANVLTF.

This clone was seen only a few times. The V gene is TRBV7-3, the J gene TRBJ1-2, with TRBD1 identical over 7 bases. The CDR3 contains 14 residues. The germline gives CDR1 SGHTA, CDR2 FQGTGA. V lost 5 bases to trimming and J lost 8 bases; unmatched junction nucleotides: 11. Here the CDR3 DNA reads TGTGCCAGCAGCCCCTCGACAGGGCTTGGAGGCTACACCTTC. It codes for CASSPSTGLGGYTF.

V usage is TRBV4-1 and J usage is TRBJ2-3, with TRBD2 matching over 14 bases. This CDR3 is built from 17 residues. Germline CDR1 is MGHRA and CDR2 is YSYEKL. The V segment lost 1 base and the J segment 5 bases; nucleotides outside the gene matches: 5. CDR3 amino acids: CASSQGGLAGVRDTQYF. The DNA of the CDR3 is TGCGCCAGCAGCCAAGGGGGACTAGCGGGAGTCAGAGATACGCAGTATTTT.

The V and J genes are TRBV6-5 and TRBJ2-7; 11 bases fit TRBD1. Germline assignment: CDR1 MNHEY and CDR2 SVGAGI. With V trimmed by 6 bases and J by 2 bases, 6 bases remained unmatched. The CDR3 covers 15 residues. In DNA, the CDR3 is TGTGCCAGCAGGGAGGGACAGGGGGGAACCTACGAGCAGTACTTC. It is translated as CASREGQGGTYEQYF.

The chain carries TRBV29-1 and TRBJ2-3; TRBD1 matches at 9 bases. The ends lost 3 bases at V and 5 bases at J; junction bases unmatched: 9. The germline V gene encodes CDR1 SQVTM and CDR2 ANQGSEA. The CDR3 totals 15 residues. CDR3 sequence (DNA): TGCAGCGTTGATAGTACAGGGGGCGTGGAAGATACGCAGTATTTT. Translated: CSVDSTGGVEDTQYF.

This chain links TRBV5-6 with TRBJ2-1; 11 bases line up with TRBD2. The V segment lost 2 bases and the J segment 4 bases; nucleotides outside the gene matches: 2. The CDR3 spans 15 residues. Per the germline V gene, CDR1 is SGHDT and CDR2 is YYEEEE. The CDR3 loop is CASSLRLAGYNEQFF. The CDR3 DNA follows: TGTGCCAGCAGCTTAAGACTAGCGGGATACAATGAGCAGTTCTTC.

The chain carries TRBV5-5 and TRBJ2-7; TRBD2 matches 7 bases. Trimming took 3 bases from V and 0 from J; bases not matched to a gene: 9. Germline V gene sequence: CDR1 SGHKS, CDR2 YYEKEE (reference sequence). CDR3 size: 16 residues. In nucleotides, the CDR3 is TGTGCCAGCAGCTCAGGAGGGAGCGGGGTCTCCTACGAGCAGTACTTC. This sequence encodes CASSSGGSGVSYEQYF.

V and J are TRBV7-9 and TRBJ2-7, with D possibly TRBD1 on 5 matching bases. Trimming removed 2 bases from V and 4 bases from J, with 6 bases in between. The CDR3 is made up of 12 amino acids. The V gene's germline CDR1 is SEHNR and CDR2 FQNEAQ (reference sequence). CDR3 residues: CASSLRGYEQYF. The CDR3 nucleotides read TGTGCCAGCAGCTTAAGGGGTTACGAGCAGTACTTC.

This sequence joins TRBV11-1 and TRBJ2-1; 7 nucleotides line up with TRBD1. The germline gives CDR1 SGHAT, CDR2 FQDESV (reference sequence). The CDR3 is 15 residues long. V trimming: 1 base; J trimming: 2 bases; junction bases outside the gene matches: 2. CDR3 in amino acids: CASSLGGQAYNEQFF. CDR3 bases: TGTGCCAGCAGCTTAGGTGGACAGGCCTACAATGAGCAGTTCTTC. The variable domain in full, completed from reference TRBV11-1 and TRBJ2-1, reads EAEVAQSPRYKITEKSQAVAFWCDPISGHATLYWYRQILGQGPELLVQFQDESVVDDSQLPKDRFSAERLKGVDSTLKIQPAELGDSAMYLCASSLGGQAYNEQFFGPGTRLTVL.

The rearrangement links TRBV19 to TRBJ1-5; 11 positions match TRBD1. J was trimmed by 7 bases and V by 4 bases; bases with no gene match: 9. CDR1 and CDR2 (germline): LNHDA, SQIVND (reference sequence). This CDR3 is built from 16 residues. CDR3 coding DNA: TGTGCCAGTAGTACCCAGGACAGGGGGCACGGACAGCCCCAGCATTTT. Translating gives CASSTQDRGHGQPQHF.